One sample yielded the 23 T cell receptor beta chains listed below, sequenced in a study of CD8 T cells in ankylosing spondylitis. From the 5' RACE reads, TCRdb called clonotypes with MiXCR, one entry per CDR3 protein. The sample yields approximately 250,000 distinct CDR3 sequences, roughly 8% seen once. Material: blood, either unsorted or a sorted T cell fraction (not recorded which). The receptors here all came from a female donor with ankylosing spondylitis or in good health (not recorded which).

This clonotype was detected many times. The chain employs TRBV24-1 and TRBJ2-1, with D tentatively TRBD1 (6 bases). Germline V gene lookup returns CDR1 KGHDR and CDR2 SFDVKD. This CDR3 contains 13 residues. V was pared by 5 bases and J by 7 bases, with 11 bases between. CDR3 nucleotide sequence: TGTGCCACCAGTGGGACAGACGGGAATGAGCAGTTCTTC. This sequence encodes CATSGTDGNEQFF.

This clonotype was recorded many times. V is TRBV5-1 and J is TRBJ2-3; 9 bases line up with TRBD2. Germline V CDR1 and CDR2: SGHRS, YFSETQ. The CDR3 is made up of 16 amino acids. The trim removed 1 base at V and 2 bases at J, leaving 5 bases unmatched. The CDR3 sequence: CASSLRLAESTDTQYF. As DNA, the CDR3 is TGCGCCAGCAGCTTGAGACTAGCGGAATCCACAGATACGCAGTATTTT.

This clonotype was seen ten or more times. This chain links TRBV28 with TRBJ2-7, with TRBD1 matching 9 bases. Germline V gene data show CDR1 as MDHEN and CDR2 as SYDVKM. J was trimmed by 5 bases and V by 4 bases; bases with no gene match: 21. This CDR3 is 19 amino acids long. CDR3 in amino acids: CASSSRDRAKFRAGNEQYF. CDR3 bases: TGTGCCAGCAGTTCGCGGGACAGGGCGAAGTTCAGGGCCGGGAACGAGCAGTACTTC.

The sample holds many counts of this clonotype. This chain connects TRBV10-3 to TRBJ1-2; D gene uncertain. V was pared by 6 bases and J by 7 bases, with 3 bases between. CDR1 and CDR2 (germline): ENHRY, SYGVKD. The CDR3 loop spans 9 amino acids. CDR3: CAIRFGYTF. The CDR3, as DNA: TGTGCCATCAGGTTTGGCTACACCTTC.

This clonotype came up many times. The genes are TRBV25-1 and TRBJ2-2; D call uncertain. Trimming removed 6 bases at V and 9 bases at J, with 11 bases between. CDR1 is MGHDK, CDR2 SYGVNS, per germline. There are 12 residues in the CDR3. The CDR3 region is CASRGSVRELFF. As DNA, the CDR3 is TGTGCCAGCAGGGGCTCGGTACGGGAGCTGTTTTTT.

A note on this clonotype: With a much larger clone just one base away, this may be a read error. This chain connects TRBV28 to TRBJ2-5; TRBD1 matches at 8 bases. Germline V lookup: CDR1 MDHEN, CDR2 SYDVKM. V trimming: 11 bases; J trimming: 0 bases; junction bases outside the gene matches: 8. CDR3 length equals 14 residues. The CDR3 DNA is TGTGCCGGCACGACAGGGGTCCACCAAGAGACCCAGTACTTC. Protein: CAGTTGVHQETQYF.

This clonotype was counted only a few times. V and J are TRBV6-6 and TRBJ2-1; D may be TRBD1 (5 bases). The CDR3 covers 16 residues. The germline V gene has CDR1 MNHNY and CDR2 SVGAGI (reference sequence). The V end was cut by 8 bases, the J end by 0 bases, with 17 bases between. CDR3 loop: CASSAWGQSSYNEQFF. The CDR3 DNA sequence: TGTGCCAGCTCCGCTTGGGGCCAAAGCTCCTACAATGAGCAGTTCTTC.

This clonotype appeared once. The junction and the germline gene differ at one end; a read error may be behind it. V usage is TRBV11-3 and J usage is TRBJ2-1, with unresolved D. Looked up from germline, CDR1 is SGHNT and CDR2 is YENEEA. The CDR3 runs 13 residues. The DNA of the CDR3 is TGTGCCAGCAGCCCCAGAAGTGGAAATGCGCAGTTCTTC. As protein: CASSPRSGNAQFF.

This clonotype has at least ten counts. J is TRBJ1-1 and V is TRBV6-1; D gene uncertain. This CDR3 spans 17 amino acids. The ends were cut back, 7 bases at V and 0 bases at J, with 21 bases in the middle. Germline V gene data show CDR1 as MNHNS and CDR2 as SASEGT. This chain's CDR3 is CASTRRQSAGMNTEAFF. CDR3 coding DNA: TGTGCCAGCACCAGAAGGCAGAGCGCGGGCATGAACACTGAAGCTTTCTTT.

This clonotype was seen repeatedly, ten times or more. CDR3 residues: CSARDWNTGNYGYTF. The CDR3 bases are TGCAGTGCTAGAGATTGGAACACAGGGAACTATGGCTACACCTTC. The V call is TRBV20-1, the J call TRBJ1-2; D is possibly TRBD1 (6 bases). This CDR3 comprises 15 residues. Deletions cut 0 bases from V and 2 bases from J, with 13 bases between. CDR1 and CDR2 from the germline V gene are DFQATT and SNEGSKA (reference sequence).

This clonotype was detected many times. The CDR3 loop is CASGDNEQFF. CDR3 nucleotide sequence: TGTGCCAGCGGTGACAATGAGCAGTTCTTC. The J gene is TRBJ2-1, the V gene TRBV6-2 or TRBV6-3; no definite D call. The CDR3 extends over 10 amino acids. Looked up from germline, CDR1 is MNHEY and CDR2 is SVGEGT. Deletions cut 8 bases from V and 5 bases from J, with 4 bases between.

This clonotype came up many times. The V call is TRBV5-5, the J call TRBJ2-1; D ambiguous. This CDR3 is 13 amino acids long. Deletions cut 2 bases from V and 3 bases from J, with 6 bases between. Germline CDR1 SGHKS, CDR2 YYEKEE (reference sequence). The CDR3 spells CASSFLNYNEQFF. DNA for the CDR3: TGTGCCAGCAGCTTCCTCAACTACAATGAGCAGTTCTTC.

This clonotype was observed many times. In DNA, the CDR3 is TGTGCCAGCAGTTATGTCGGGATCGGGGAGCTGTTTTTT. Translation gives CASSYVGIGELFF. This sequence joins TRBV6-2 or TRBV6-3 and TRBJ2-2; the D gene is possibly TRBD2 (5 bases). From germline, CDR1 is MNHEY and CDR2 SVGEGT. The CDR3 extends over 13 amino acids. V dropped 3 bases and J dropped 7 bases, with 9 bases sitting between them.

Of note for this clonotype: With a much larger clone just one base away, this may be a read error. The V and J genes are TRBV6-5 and TRBJ2-1; 12 bases match TRBD2. The germline V gene has CDR1 MNHEY and CDR2 SVGAGI. The CDR3 sequence is 15 residues long. With V trimmed by 6 bases and J by 9 bases, 9 bases remained unmatched. This CDR3 is CASSLAGGPVGEQFF. The DNA for the CDR3 is TGTGCCAGCAGCCTAGCGGGAGGGCCTGTTGGTGAGCAGTTCTTC.

This clonotype was detected ten times or more. The V call is TRBV7-9, the J call TRBJ2-1, with 11 bases aligning to TRBD2. The CDR3 sequence is 16 residues long. Trimming at V came to 5 bases and at J to 6 bases, leaving 9 bases not matched to a gene. CDR1 and CDR2 from the germline V gene are SEHNR and FQNEAQ (reference sequence). DNA for the CDR3: TGTGCCAGCAGCCTATGGCGGGGACTAGCGGTCAATGAGCAGTTCTTC. It encodes CASSLWRGLAVNEQFF.

In this sample, this clonotype turned up many times. J is TRBJ2-1 and V is TRBV20-1, with 11 bases that match TRBD2. CDR1 is DFQATT, CDR2 SNEGSKA, per germline (reference sequence). The CDR3 consists of 13 residues. With 8 bases clipped from V and 5 bases from J, the junction kept 5 bases outside the gene matches. CDR3 sequence reads: CSRQLAGDNEQFF. The CDR3 nucleotides are TGCAGTCGCCAACTAGCGGGAGACAATGAGCAGTTCTTC.

Comment on this clonotype: One end of the junction does not line up with germline, which may come from a read error. This chain connects TRBV30 to TRBJ2-3; D uncertain. The CDR3 has 16 amino acids. Germline CDR1 GTSNPN, CDR2 SVGIG (reference sequence). DNA for the CDR3: TGTGTCTGGGGTTCACCGCTAAAAGGGTCCACAGATACGCAGTATTTT. The encoded protein is CVWGSPLKGSTDTQYF.

The sample holds many counts of this clonotype. This sequence joins TRBV2 and TRBJ2-5; D remains unclear. The CDR3 spans 13 residues. The V gene's germline CDR1 is SNHLY and CDR2 FYNNEI. Trimming pared 5 bases from V and 4 bases from J, leaving 11 bases between. Here the CDR3 reads CASSRDVGETQYF. The CDR3 nucleotides are TGTGCCAGCAGTCGTGACGTTGGAGAGACCCAGTACTTC. The full variable domain, its missing parts supplied by reference TRBV2 and TRBJ2-5, is EPEVTQTPSHQVTQMGQEVILRCVPISNHLYFYWYRQILGQKVEFLVSFYNNEISEKSEIFDDQFSVERPDGSNFTLKIRSTKLEDSAMYFCASSRDVGETQYFGPGTRLLVL.

This clonotype was seen at least ten times. This rearrangement joins TRBV28 to TRBJ1-4, with TRBD1 matching 8 bases. The CDR3 is made up of 17 amino acids. CDR1 and CDR2 from the germline V gene are MDHEN and SYDVKM. V was clipped by 1 base and J by 0 bases; unmatched bases: 4. CDR3 region: CASSLLTGVATNEKLFF. CDR3 DNA sequence: TGTGCCAGCAGTTTATTGACAGGGGTTGCAACTAATGAAAAACTGTTTTTT.

This chain links TRBV7-6 with TRBJ2-7; D may be TRBD1 (6 bases). The V end was cut by 2 bases, the J end by 5 bases, with 10 bases between. CDR3 size: 13 residues. The germline V gene has CDR1 SGHVS and CDR2 FNYEAQ. The CDR3 reads CASSLFAGDEQYF. Here the CDR3 DNA reads TGTGCCAGCAGCTTATTTGCAGGGGACGAGCAGTACTTC.

In its sample, this clonotype was seen a few times. The genes are TRBV7-2 and TRBJ2-1, with 8 positions matching TRBD2. The germline gives CDR1 SGHTA, CDR2 FQGNSA. The V segment lost 1 base and the J segment 4 bases; nucleotides outside the gene matches: 6. The CDR3 covers 16 residues. The CDR3 DNA sequence: TGTGCCAGCAGCTTAGTAGTACTAGCGGTTTACAATGAGCAGTTCTTC. Amino acids: CASSLVVLAVYNEQFF.

Many counts were recorded for this clonotype. The chain recombines TRBV9 with TRBJ2-7, with TRBD1 as a possible D gene (6 bases). This CDR3 contains 15 residues. Germline CDR1 is SGDLS and CDR2 is YYNGEE. V was cut by 4 bases and J by 4 bases, with 18 bases left in between. This CDR3 is CASSTQQGPGYEQYF. The CDR3 DNA follows: TGTGCCAGCAGCACCCAACAGGGCCCTGGGTACGAGCAGTACTTC.

This clonotype was seen repeatedly, ten times or more. The V call is TRBV12-3 or TRBV12-4, the J call TRBJ1-5; a weak D match, TRBD1 (6 bases). The V and J ends lost 3 bases and 11 bases respectively, with 17 bases between them. The CDR3 has 14 residues. The chain's CDR3 is CASSLVGGEWAQHF. CDR3 DNA sequence: TGTGCCAGCAGTTTGGTAGGGGGGGAATGGGCCCAGCATTTT.